The next 25 T cell receptor beta chains were all read from a single sample in a study of regulatory T cells in long-lasting Graves disease. Through Arm-PCR of CDR3 regions and iRepertoire HTBI primers, TCR beta libraries were built. A single record per CDR3 protein comes from TCRdb applying MiXCR to the multiplex PCR reads. This sample carries about 200,000 distinct CDR3 sequences, 15% to 20% of them seen once, and the ten largest clones take about 11%. As to time point: newly diagnosed GD, antithyroid drugs for less than 3 months. Making the TCR library involved RNA that had been extracted from PBMCs. These same data were also listed under a study on T cells in Graves' hyperthyroidism and ophthalmopathy.

Source: peripheral blood mononuclear cells (PBMCs), taken at new diagnosis, from a patient treated with antithyroid drugs. The receptor source for this set is a woman aged 25 to 39 with Graves disease.

This clonotype occurred a few times. At one of its ends the junction is not consistent with the germline gene, which may arise from a read error. The chain employs TRBV18 and TRBJ2-6; a possible D gene is TRBD1 (6 bases). The CDR3 spans 13 residues. Germline loops: CDR1 KGHSH, CDR2 LQKENI. The CDR3 spells CASSPAGVNVLTF. DNA for the CDR3: TGTGCCAGCTCACCAGCAGGGGTCAACGTCCTGACTTTC.

The table lists this clonotype with many counts. V gene TRBV2 combines with J gene TRBJ2-4; TRBD2 aligns across 12 bases. CDR1 is SNHLY and CDR2 is FYNNEI in the germline V gene. The CDR3 is made up of 20 amino acids. J lost 0 bases, V lost 0 bases, and 9 bases had no gene match. The CDR3 here is CASSEALRTSGVLAKNIQYF. The CDR3 nucleotides read TGTGCCAGCAGTGAAGCACTCCGGACTAGCGGGGTACTAGCCAAAAACATTCAGTACTTC.

This clonotype was seen ten or more times. V and J are TRBV11-2 and TRBJ2-5; D remains unclear. Germline values: CDR1 SGHAT, CDR2 FQNNGV. The V gene lost 2 bases and the J gene lost 0 bases, with 13 bases spanning the gap. The CDR3 runs 16 residues. The CDR3 spells CASSLMGNKYQETQYF. In nucleotides, the CDR3 is TGTGCCAGCAGCTTAATGGGGAACAAATACCAAGAGACCCAGTACTTC.

The table lists this clonotype with many counts. This sequence joins TRBV4-1 and TRBJ2-4; D ambiguous. Germline V gene data show CDR1 as MGHRA and CDR2 as YSYEKL. The CDR3 length is 18 residues. The V gene lost 0 bases and the J gene lost 0 bases, with 15 bases spanning the gap. Here the CDR3 DNA reads TGCGCCAGCAGCCAAGATCTGTCGGCAGCACGAGCCAAAAACATTCAGTACTTC. Protein: CASSQDLSAARAKNIQYF.

V gene TRBV27 combines with J gene TRBJ2-5, with D hard to call. The CDR3 is 14 amino acids. Germline CDR1 MNHEY, CDR2 SMNVEV (reference sequence). V gave up 10 bases and J gave up 4 bases, with 19 bases separating them. In DNA form, the CDR3 reads TGTGCCACCCCCTTCTACAAGAAATCAGAGACCCAGTACTTC. Translating gives CATPFYKKSETQYF.

This clonotype was seen ten or more times. The V and J genes are TRBV20-1 and TRBJ1-5; possible D gene TRBD1, 5 bases. CDR1 and CDR2 (germline): DFQATT, SNEGSKA (reference sequence). Trimming shortened V by 0 bases and J by 4 bases, and 13 bases separated the two germline ends. This CDR3 is 15 amino acids long. The CDR3, as DNA: TGCAGTGCTAGAGACCCGGGGCTCGGTAATCAGCCCCAGCATTTT. It specifies CSARDPGLGNQPQHF.

This clonotype has ten or more counts. This chain links TRBV5-1 with TRBJ2-3; the D is unclear. The V end lost 0 bases, the J end lost 5 bases, and 10 bases lay between the germline ends. CDR1 SGHRS and CDR2 YFSETQ come from the germline V gene. This CDR3 is 14 amino acids long. CDR3 bases: TGCGCCAGCAGCTTGGAGGGTGTTGAAGATACGCAGTATTTT. This codes for CASSLEGVEDTQYF.

The chain's CDR3 is CSGGAPGPNQPQHF. The CDR3 bases are TGCAGTGGCGGGGCACCGGGCCCTAATCAGCCCCAGCATTTT. The chain recombines TRBV20-1 with TRBJ1-5, with D maybe TRBD1 (5 bases). The V gene lost 7 bases and the J gene lost 4 bases, with 17 bases spanning the gap. Germline-derived CDR1 and CDR2 are DFQATT and SNEGSKA (reference sequence). This CDR3 has 14 amino acids.

This clonotype was found a few times. The rearrangement joins TRBV28 to TRBJ1-1, with D tentatively TRBD1 (5 bases). The CDR3 runs to 16 residues. With 2 bases removed from V and 0 bases from J, the gap between germline ends came to 13 bases. Germline lookup yields CDR1 MDHEN and CDR2 SYDVKM. The CDR3 coding sequence is TGTGCCAGCAGTTTAAGAGGGGAAGGAGTGAACACTGAAGCTTTCTTT. Its translation is CASSLRGEGVNTEAFF.

The sample holds many counts of this clonotype. This chain uses TRBV30 with TRBJ1-5; D call uncertain. Germline CDR1 GTSNPN, CDR2 SVGIG (reference sequence). V was shortened by 2 bases and J by 4 bases, with 9 bases between the two germline ends. The CDR3 spans 13 residues. The DNA of the CDR3 is TGTGCCTGGAGTTTACGGGAGAATCAGCCCCAGCATTTT. It codes for CAWSLRENQPQHF.

Regarding this clonotype: Possible read error: a much larger clone is one base away. The CDR3 sequence: CASSVVPKVGSYNEQYF. The DNA for the CDR3 is TGTGCCAGCAGCGTAGTTCCCAAGGTTGGCAGTTACAATGAGCAGTACTTC. The rearrangement links TRBV12-3 or TRBV12-4 to TRBJ2-7; no reliable D call. The CDR3 consists of 17 residues. The V end was cut by 6 bases, the J end by 7 bases, with 28 bases between.

This clonotype has at least ten counts. CDR3 DNA sequence: TGTGCCAGCAGTGAAAGGGGCAGTCCAGCCAAAAACATTCAGTACTTC. Protein sequence: CASSERGSPAKNIQYF. The V call is TRBV6-1, the J call TRBJ2-4; TRBD1 is a possible D gene (5 bases). This CDR3 is 16 amino acids long. V dropped 2 bases and J dropped 0 bases, with 11 bases sitting between them. Germline V CDR1 and CDR2: MNHNS, SASEGT.

In its sample, this clonotype was seen many times. This chain links TRBV29-1 with TRBJ1-4; D unresolved. V lost 6 bases and J 3 bases, leaving 11 bases between the germline ends. This CDR3 is built from 13 residues. Germline CDR1 SQVTM, CDR2 ANQGSEA. The CDR3 loop reads CSVRPSPNEKLFF. The CDR3 region has the DNA TGCAGCGTACGCCCCAGTCCTAATGAAAAACTGTTTTTT.

In this sample, this clonotype turned up many times. The chain uses TRBV2 and TRBJ2-3; TRBD2 aligns across 11 bases. Germline V gene sequence: CDR1 SNHLY, CDR2 FYNNEI. The V segment lost 7 bases and the J segment 5 bases; nucleotides outside the gene matches: 8. The CDR3 totals 15 residues. The CDR3 loop is CASIRSGGARDTQYF. In DNA, the CDR3 is TGTGCCAGCATCCGTAGCGGGGGGGCAAGAGATACGCAGTATTTT.

The gene calls are TRBV2 and TRBJ2-1; 10 nucleotides match TRBD2. Matching the DNA end better, TRBJ2-3 makes the J call doubtful. Germline V gene sequence: CDR1 SNHLY, CDR2 FYNNEI. The CDR3 has 15 residues. CDR3 nucleotide sequence: TGTGCCAGCAGTGATCTAGCGGGAGTAAGTGATACGCAGTATTTT. It yields the protein CASSDLAGVSDTQYF.

This clonotype was recorded a few times. A read error may be the cause here, since a much bigger clone is one base away. The rearrangement joins TRBV11-2 to TRBJ1-1; no reliable D call. Germline V gene sequence: CDR1 SGHAT, CDR2 FQNNGV. V dropped 2 bases and J dropped 5 bases, with 9 bases sitting between them. The CDR3 runs to 13 residues. The CDR3 loop reads CASSLRVLTEAFF. CDR3 nucleotide sequence: TGTGCCAGCAGCTTAAGGGTTTTAACTGAAGCTTTCTTT.

This clonotype was detected many times. The V call is TRBV6-1, the J call TRBJ1-6; TRBD1 matches at 7 bases. V lost 6 bases and J lost 9; bases outside the gene matches: 11. The CDR3 sequence is 15 residues long. Germline CDR1 reads MNHNS; CDR2 reads SASEGT. Here the CDR3 DNA reads TGTGCCAGCAGCCCACAGGGGAAGAATAGTTCACCCCTCCACTTT. The encoded protein is CASSPQGKNSSPLHF.

For this clonotype: At one end the junction does not follow the germline gene, possibly because of a read error. The gene calls are TRBV6-2 or TRBV6-3 and TRBJ2-1; the D is unclear. CDR3 length: 13 amino acids. CDR1 and CDR2 from the germline V gene are MNHEY and SVGEGT. CDR3 sequence (DNA): TGTGCCAGCAGTTACTCGGACGGGTCGAGAGGATACTTC. It encodes CASSYSDGSRGYF.

This chain connects TRBV9 to TRBJ1-3; no reliable D call. This CDR3 region has 17 residues. Germline assignment: CDR1 SGDLS and CDR2 YYNGEE. Trimming took off 4 bases at V and 2 bases at J, with 19 bases between the two ends. CDR3 amino acids: CASSSRPSAVPGNTIYF. As DNA, the CDR3 is TGTGCCAGCAGCTCCCGCCCCTCGGCCGTCCCTGGAAACACCATATATTTT.

The chain recombines TRBV7-9 with TRBJ1-6; TRBD1 matches 11 bases. Germline CDR1 SEHNR, CDR2 FQNEAQ (reference sequence). The CDR3 runs 15 residues. The V and J ends lost 3 bases and 8 bases, in that order; junction bases with no gene match: 3. The CDR3 region is CASSLGTGGHSPLHF. The CDR3 bases are TGTGCCAGCAGCTTGGGGACAGGGGGTCATTCACCCCTCCACTTT.

This clonotype was detected ten times or more. In nucleotides, the CDR3 is TGTGCCAGCAGTCCTGGCCCGGCGTGGACTAGCGGGAGAACTAACACCGGGGAGCTGTTTTTT. Translation: CASSPGPAWTSGRTNTGELFF. The chain couples TRBV28 to TRBJ2-2; 13 bases fit TRBD2. The V gene end was trimmed by 5 bases and the J gene end by 2 bases; junction bases not matched to a gene: 17. CDR1 and CDR2 from the germline V gene are MDHEN and SYDVKM. The CDR3 is 21 residues long.

The chain recombines TRBV20-1 with TRBJ1-5; a weak D match, TRBD1 (6 bases). This CDR3 spans 17 amino acids. Trimming took off 3 bases at V and 5 bases at J, with 23 bases between the two ends. Germline V CDR1 and CDR2: DFQATT, SNEGSKA (reference sequence). Here the CDR3 reads CSASLYASGAGDQPQHF. The DNA for the CDR3 is TGCAGTGCTAGCCTTTACGCCTCAGGGGCCGGGGATCAGCCCCAGCATTTT.

This clonotype was recorded many times. The chain links TRBV27 to TRBJ2-1, with TRBD2 matching over 12 bases. This CDR3 has 15 amino acids. CDR1 MNHEY and CDR2 SMNVEV come from the germline V gene (reference sequence). After removal of 6 bases from V and 5 bases from J, the junction contained 5 bases not matched to a gene. CDR3 region: CASSLGTSGHNEQFF. The DNA of the CDR3 is TGTGCCAGCAGCTTAGGGACTAGCGGGCACAATGAGCAGTTCTTC.

In its sample, this clonotype was seen many times. CDR3: CAWEGRLGNEQFF. CDR3 coding DNA: TGTGCCTGGGAGGGTAGGTTAGGTAATGAGCAGTTCTTC. J is TRBJ2-1 and V is TRBV30; possibly TRBD2 for D (5 bases). Trimming cost V 5 bases and J 7 bases, with 15 bases left between them. This CDR3 region has 13 residues. The germline V gene encodes CDR1 GTSNPN and CDR2 SVGIG (reference sequence).

Many counts were recorded for this clonotype. The rearrangement joins TRBV19 to TRBJ2-5; 8 bases align to TRBD1. Unmatched junction bases numbered 16, after V lost 9 bases and J lost 4 bases. Germline values: CDR1 LNHDA, CDR2 SQIVND (reference sequence). The CDR3 covers 16 residues. The CDR3 here is CASRTGTGFAGETQYF. The CDR3 region has the DNA TGTGCCAGCCGGACCGGGACAGGATTTGCAGGAGAGACCCAGTACTTC.